A single sample gave rise to the 30 T cell receptor beta chains below, sequenced in a study of blood T cell repertoires in COVID-19. TCRdb's table, derived via immunoSEQ multiplex PCR, lists solely in-frame clones and lacks some. The table has about 190,000 clones, around 76% seen once; the top ten hold 6.5% to 9.5%. The source material was peripheral blood. The receptor source for this set is a woman between 55 and 75 years old with COVID-19, enrolled during active disease.

This chain joins TRBV4-2 and TRBJ2-1; TRBD2 matches 7 bases. The CDR3 runs 16 residues. The trim removed 3 bases at V and 1 base at J, leaving 6 bases unmatched. Germline CDR1 reads LGHNA; CDR2 reads YNFKEQ. The CDR3 spells CASSQEAGSSYNEQFF. The CDR3 coding sequence is TGTGCCAGCAGCCAGGAAGCGGGGAGTTCCTACAATGAGCAGTTCTTC.

V is TRBV2 and J is TRBJ2-1; TRBD1 matches 7 bases. J was trimmed by 0 bases and V by 7 bases; bases with no gene match: 3. The CDR3 sequence is 14 residues long. Germline CDR1 and CDR2: SNHLY and FYNNEI. For the CDR3, the DNA is TGTGCCAGCAAGACAGGGCCCTCCTACAATGAGCAGTTCTTC. Residues: CASKTGPSYNEQFF.

A single count supports this clone. This chain connects TRBV6-2 or TRBV6-3 to TRBJ2-7; TRBD1 might be the D (6 bases). Germline V CDR1 and CDR2: MNHEY, SVGEGT. This CDR3 is built from 16 residues. V was pared by 6 bases and J by 6 bases, with 24 bases between. The CDR3 coding sequence is TGTGCCAGCAGCCTTTACAGGGCTAGAGGTTTCTGCGAGCAGTACTTC. It specifies CASSLYRARGFCEQYF.

This sequence joins TRBV11-1 and TRBJ1-2, with TRBD1 matching 8 bases. CDR3 length: 13 amino acids. Germline V gene lookup returns CDR1 SGHAT and CDR2 FQDESV (reference sequence). Trimming removed 3 bases from V and 8 bases from J; junction bases left unmatched: 5. The CDR3 nucleotides read TGTGCCAGCAGCTTTTCCGGACAGGGCGGCTACACCTTC. It yields the protein CASSFSGQGGYTF.

The chain combines TRBV19 with TRBJ1-1; TRBD1 agrees at 10 bases. Germline V gene sequence: CDR1 LNHDA, CDR2 SQIVND (reference sequence). With 4 bases clipped from V and 4 bases from J, the junction kept 0 bases outside the gene matches. This CDR3 contains 13 residues. Here the CDR3 DNA reads TGTGCCAGTAGTAGGACAGGGGGCACTGAAGCTTTCTTT. It yields the protein CASSRTGGTEAFF. Full variable domain (outside the CDR3, taken from reference TRBV19 and TRBJ1-1): DGGITQSPKYLFRKEGQNVTLSCEQNLNHDAMYWYRQDPGQGLRLIYYSQIVNDFQKGDIAEGYSVSREKKESFPLTVTSAQKNPTAFYLCASSRTGGTEAFFGQGTRLTVV.

The gene calls are TRBV2 and TRBJ2-3, with a tentative D call TRBD2 (5 bases). CDR1 and CDR2 (germline): SNHLY, FYNNEI. Trimming removed 8 bases from V and 0 bases from J, with 15 bases in between. This CDR3 comprises 15 residues. The CDR3 protein is CASQEFSGSTDTQYF. CDR3 DNA: TGTGCCAGCCAAGAATTCAGCGGTAGCACAGATACGCAGTATTTT.

The chain uses TRBV19 and TRBJ2-1; D call uncertain. This CDR3 spans 14 amino acids. Germline CDR1 reads LNHDA; CDR2 reads SQIVND (reference sequence). V lost 5 bases and J 5 bases, leaving 13 bases between the germline ends. The CDR3 protein is CASSPNFSNNEQFF. The CDR3 coding sequence is TGTGCCAGTAGTCCCAATTTTAGTAACAATGAGCAGTTCTTC.

This clone was recorded only once. This sequence joins TRBV5-1 and TRBJ2-5; D perhaps matches TRBD1 (6 bases). CDR3 length: 15 residues. V was pared by 4 bases and J by 5 bases, with 18 bases between. Germline loops: CDR1 SGHRS, CDR2 YFSETQ. The CDR3 loop is CASSVAGTHVETQYF. In nucleotides, the CDR3 is TGCGCCAGCAGCGTGGCCGGGACACATGTGGAGACCCAGTACTTC.

V usage is TRBV12-5 and J usage is TRBJ1-2; TRBD1 matches 7 bases. After removal of 3 bases from V and 3 bases from J, the junction contained 1 base not matched to a gene. The CDR3 extends over 13 amino acids. The germline CDR1 and CDR2 sequences are LGHNT and FRNRAP. Here the CDR3 reads CASGFQGDYGYTF. CDR3 coding DNA: TGTGCTAGTGGTTTTCAGGGGGACTATGGCTACACCTTC.

The V gene is TRBV5-8, the J gene TRBJ1-5; D remains ambiguous. CDR1 is SGHTS and CDR2 is YDEGEE in the germline V gene. The CDR3 length is 12 residues. The V and J ends lost 2 bases and 6 bases respectively, with 6 bases between them. As DNA, the CDR3 is TGTGCCAGCAGCTTTCGGGGTCAGCCCCAGCATTTT. Translating it yields CASSFRGQPQHF.

The V call is TRBV5-4, the J call TRBJ2-1; 7 nucleotides match TRBD1. The CDR3 is 15 amino acids. CDR1 and CDR2 (germline): SGHNT, YYREEE (reference sequence). J gave up 3 bases and V 0 bases, and 3 bases lay outside the gene matches. CDR3 protein: CASSLEGANYNEQFF. The CDR3 DNA is TGTGCCAGCAGCTTGGAGGGGGCCAACTACAATGAGCAGTTCTTC.

The chain combines TRBV19 with TRBJ2-3, with D perhaps matching TRBD1 (5 bases). Deletions cut 1 base from V and 6 bases from J, with 11 bases between. Germline V gives CDR1 LNHDA, CDR2 SQIVND (reference sequence). The CDR3 is 14 amino acids. The CDR3 coding sequence is TGTGCCAGTAGTATAGCCCAGGGTTCTGATACGCAGTATTTT. Translating it yields CASSIAQGSDTQYF.

V gene TRBV30 combines with J gene TRBJ2-5; 10 nucleotides match TRBD2. After removal of 0 bases from V and 0 bases from J, the junction contained 1 base not matched to a gene. CDR1 and CDR2 from the germline V gene are GTSNPN and SVGIG (reference sequence). This CDR3 contains 15 residues. In DNA form, the CDR3 reads TGTGCCTGGAGTGTAACTAGCGGGAACCAAGAGACCCAGTACTTC. Encoded protein: CAWSVTSGNQETQYF.

The CDR3 DNA is TGTGCCAGCAGCTTAGTAGGCGGTCCTTTCAATGAGCAGTTCTTC. Translated: CASSLVGGPFNEQFF. This rearrangement joins TRBV7-9 to TRBJ2-1, with D uncertain. Germline CDR1 SEHNR, CDR2 FQNEAQ (reference sequence). This CDR3 is built from 15 residues. Trimming took off 1 base at V and 6 bases at J, with 13 bases between the two ends.

This rearrangement joins TRBV19 to TRBJ1-4; D uncertain. The germline V gene encodes CDR1 LNHDA and CDR2 SQIVND (reference sequence). V dropped 5 bases and J dropped 0 bases, with 28 bases sitting between them. CDR3 length equals 21 residues. The CDR3 region has the DNA TGTGCCAGTAGTCTATCCCGGCGGACTATCAGCGCCTCCGCAACTAATGAAAAACTGTTTTTT. Protein sequence: CASSLSRRTISASATNEKLFF.

This clone was seen a few times. CDR3 DNA: TGCGCCAGCAGCTCCGGGACAGGGCCTATTGGCTACACCTTC. Translated: CASSSGTGPIGYTF. The V call is TRBV5-1, the J call TRBJ1-2; the match to TRBD1 covers 9 bases. The germline gives CDR1 SGHRS, CDR2 YFSETQ. The CDR3 sequence is 14 residues long. The ends lost 3 bases at V and 7 bases at J; junction bases unmatched: 7.

This clone was picked up one time. The V call is TRBV18, the J call TRBJ1-4; 7 bases match TRBD1. V was clipped by 6 bases and J by 4 bases; unmatched bases: 8. CDR1 KGHSH and CDR2 LQKENI come from the germline V gene. This CDR3 spans 15 amino acids. CDR3 nucleotides: TGTGCCAGCTCCCTTGCCGGGACAGTTAATGAAAAACTGTTTTTT. Encoded protein: CASSLAGTVNEKLFF.

This clone was seen only a few times. V gene TRBV6-5 combines with J gene TRBJ2-2; D is uncertain. This CDR3 is built from 12 residues. V was pared by 5 bases and J by 3 bases, with 4 bases between. Germline V lookup: CDR1 MNHEY, CDR2 SVGAGI. In nucleotides, the CDR3 is TGTGCCAGCAGTCATTACACCGGGGAGCTGTTTTTT. Translation gives CASSHYTGELFF.

CDR3 region: CASSQDWRQAFLYGYTF. In DNA form, the CDR3 reads TGCGCCAGCAGCCAAGACTGGAGACAGGCATTCCTCTATGGCTACACCTTC. This chain joins TRBV4-3 and TRBJ1-2, with TRBD1 as a possible D gene (6 bases). There are 17 residues in the CDR3. The ends were cut back, 0 bases at V and 4 bases at J, with 18 bases in the middle. Germline-derived CDR1 and CDR2 are LGHNA and YSLEER.

V usage is TRBV5-1 and J usage is TRBJ2-3; 8 nucleotides agree with TRBD2. Unmatched junction bases numbered 5, after V lost 2 bases and J lost 6 bases. Germline CDR1 SGHRS, CDR2 YFSETQ. This CDR3 region has 14 residues. CDR3 DNA sequence: TGCGCCAGCAGCTTCACAGCGGGGGAGGATACGCAGTATTTT. Its protein is CASSFTAGEDTQYF.

V gene TRBV14 combines with J gene TRBJ1-4; 9 nucleotides agree with TRBD1. Trimming cost V 4 bases and J 7 bases; bases outside gene matches: 4. This CDR3 region has 14 residues. Per germline, CDR1 SGHDN and CDR2 FVKESK. The CDR3 nucleotides read TGTGCCAGCAGCCCGGGACAGGGAAGTGAAAAACTGTTTTTT. Amino acid sequence: CASSPGQGSEKLFF.

The chain links TRBV5-5 to TRBJ2-7; the match to TRBD1 covers 8 bases. CDR1 is SGHKS and CDR2 is YYEKEE in the germline V gene (reference sequence). Unmatched junction bases numbered 3, after V lost 1 base and J lost 0 bases. The CDR3 has 15 residues. CDR3 nucleotide sequence: TGTGCCAGCAGCTTGCGGACAGGGAGCTCCTACGAGCAGTACTTC. This encodes CASSLRTGSSYEQYF. The full variable domain, with the rest looked up from reference TRBV5-5 and TRBJ2-7, is DAGVTQSPTHLIKTRGQQVTLRCSPISGHKSVSWYQQVLGQGPQFIFQYYEKEERGRGNFPDRFSARQFPNYSSELNVNALLLGDSALYLCASSLRTGSSYEQYFGPGTRLTVT.

The chain joins TRBV10-1 to TRBJ1-1, with D possibly TRBD1 on 6 matching bases. Germline V gives CDR1 WNHNN, CDR2 SYGVQD (reference sequence). V was pared by 0 bases and J by 8 bases, with 10 bases between. There are 13 residues in the CDR3. CDR3 region: CASSESGDREAFF. The CDR3 region has the DNA TGCGCCAGCAGTGAGTCGGGAGACAGGGAAGCTTTCTTT.

The rearrangement uses TRBV3-1 (or the pseudogene TRBV3-2) and TRBJ1-1, with a possible D match to TRBD1 (6 bases). Germline V lookup: CDR1 LGHDT, CDR2 YNNKEL (reference sequence). The CDR3 extends over 13 amino acids. Between the trimmed V and J ends, which lost 1 base and 8 bases, there was a span of 11 bases. This chain's CDR3 is CASSQAETGEAFF. The CDR3 coding sequence is TGTGCCAGCAGCCAAGCCGAGACAGGCGAAGCTTTCTTT.

Here the CDR3 reads CASSLQGSNTEAFF. The CDR3 DNA follows: TGTGCCAGTAGTTTACAGGGGTCGAACACTGAAGCTTTCTTT. The J gene is TRBJ1-1, the V gene TRBV19; the match to TRBD1 covers 7 bases. CDR3 length: 14 residues. Looked up from germline, CDR1 is LNHDA and CDR2 is SQIVND (reference sequence). J gave up 1 base and V 5 bases, and 4 bases lay outside the gene matches.

The chain couples TRBV7-2 to TRBJ2-1; tentative D call: TRBD2 (6 bases). Between the trimmed V and J ends, which lost 8 bases and 6 bases, there was a span of 17 bases. Per the germline V gene, CDR1 is SGHTA and CDR2 is FQGNSA. This CDR3 spans 14 amino acids. The CDR3 region has the DNA TGTGCCAGCGCGAAGGATGGAGGGTTCAATGAGCAGTTCTTC. This encodes CASAKDGGFNEQFF.

The genes are TRBV6-6 and TRBJ1-2, with D unclear. Deletions cut 1 base from V and 8 bases from J, with 11 bases between. Germline V lookup: CDR1 MNHNY, CDR2 SVGAGI (reference sequence). The CDR3 has 13 residues. The CDR3 protein is CASSYYGEGGYTF. The CDR3 DNA sequence: TGTGCCAGCAGTTACTACGGGGAAGGAGGCTACACCTTC.

The rearrangement uses TRBV6-2 or TRBV6-3 and TRBJ1-5; D is unresolved. The CDR3 is 18 amino acids. V lost 2 bases and J lost 0, with 17 bases in between. Germline-derived CDR1 and CDR2 are MNHEY and SVGEGT. The CDR3 coding sequence is TGTGCCAGCAGTTACGGAGCCCTCATTTACTTTAGCAATCAGCCCCAGCATTTT. Protein product: CASSYGALIYFSNQPQHF.

Only a few counts were recorded for this clone. The chain recombines TRBV7-2 with TRBJ1-2, with D maybe TRBD1 (6 bases). Per the germline V gene, CDR1 is SGHTA and CDR2 is FQGNSA. Trimming took off 0 bases at V and 4 bases at J, with 9 bases between the two ends. The CDR3 runs to 14 residues. DNA of the CDR3: TGTGCCAGCAGCTTAGCGTCCAGGGGCTATGGCTACACCTTC. Its protein is CASSLASRGYGYTF.

The CDR3 here is CASSFTSGGLYEQYV. The CDR3 DNA reads TGTGCCAGCAGCTTCACTAGCGGGGGGCTCTACGAGCAGTACGTC. The gene calls are TRBV11-1 and TRBJ2-7; the match to TRBD2 covers 12 bases. The germline CDR1 and CDR2 sequences are SGHAT and FQDESV (reference sequence). Trimming removed 3 bases from V and 3 bases from J; junction bases left unmatched: 3. This CDR3 comprises 15 residues.